The 18 T cell receptor beta chains below come from one sample, sequenced in a study of cytomegalovirus exposure and HLA in healthy donors. Primers: 60 Vbeta forward and 13 Jbeta reverse. The repertoire was sequenced with immunoSEQ multiplex PCR; TCRdb's copy has only in-frame clones and lacks some. The sample lists about 140,000 clones, 80% to 85% occurring once. Material: PBMCs. Source of these receptors: a male donor in good health and CMV-seronegative.

This clone was counted between two and nine times. The DNA of the CDR3 is TGCGCCAGCAGGGGCCCCAAGCAAGGGGTCGCAGATACGCAGTATTTT. Encoded protein: CASRGPKQGVADTQYF. J is TRBJ2-3 and V is TRBV10-2, with TRBD1 as a possible D gene (5 bases). Looked up from germline, CDR1 is WSHSY and CDR2 is SAAADI. The CDR3 loop spans 16 amino acids. Trimming cost V 6 bases and J 4 bases, with 20 bases left between them.

The gene calls are TRBV7-9 and TRBJ2-1, with TRBD2 matching over 12 bases. The CDR3 has 15 residues. Unmatched junction bases numbered 4, after V lost 4 bases and J lost 6 bases. In germline, CDR1 is SEHNR, CDR2 FQNEAQ (reference sequence). The DNA for the CDR3 is TGTGCCAGCAGCTCACTAGCGGGAGGCACCAATGAGCAGTTCTTC. Its translation is CASSSLAGGTNEQFF.

The chain carries TRBV9 and TRBJ1-5; D is undetermined. V was shortened by 0 bases and J by 5 bases, with 9 bases between the two germline ends. Germline V gene lookup returns CDR1 SGDLS and CDR2 YYNGEE. The CDR3 is 14 residues long. The CDR3 nucleotides read TGTGCCAGCAGCGTAGCTTACCGGGATCAGCCCCAGCATTTT. Its protein is CASSVAYRDQPQHF.

The chain is built from TRBV7-9 and TRBJ1-1; D is perhaps TRBD1 (5 bases). In germline, CDR1 is SEHNR, CDR2 FQNEAQ (reference sequence). V was shortened by 5 bases and J by 7 bases, with 11 bases between the two germline ends. The CDR3 is 12 residues long. Here the CDR3 DNA reads TGTGCCAGCAGCCGTAACAGGTTTGAAGCTTTCTTT. Its translation is CASSRNRFEAFF.

This clone was detected only a few times. This chain joins TRBV7-9 and TRBJ2-4; D unclear. The CDR3 has 15 residues. Deletions cut 1 base from V and 7 bases from J, with 14 bases between. CDR1 and CDR2 from the germline V gene are SEHNR and FQNEAQ (reference sequence). CDR3 DNA: TGTGCCAGCAGCTTAGAGTTGGAGTATGGGAACATTCAGTACTTC. It encodes CASSLELEYGNIQYF.

The rearrangement uses TRBV15 and TRBJ2-1, with 7 bases fitting TRBD1. The length of the CDR3 is 16 residues. Per the germline V gene, CDR1 is LNHNV and CDR2 is YYDKDF (reference sequence). V shed 0 bases, J shed 5 bases, and the junction held 7 bases outside the gene matches. CDR3 nucleotides: TGTGCCACCAGCAGAGATCGACAGGGTAGGAACAATGAGCAGTTCTTC. It is translated as CATSRDRQGRNNEQFF. Filled out from reference TRBV15 and TRBJ2-1, the complete variable domain reads DAMVIQNPRYQVTQFGKPVTLSCSQTLNHNVMYWYQQKSSQAPKLLFHYYDKDFNNEADTPDNFQSRRPNTSFCFLDIRSPGLGDTAMYLCATSRDRQGRNNEQFFGPGTRLTVL.

The chain links TRBV11-2 to TRBJ2-1; 14 bases are shared with TRBD2. Trimming at V came to 1 base and at J to 9 bases, leaving 5 bases not matched to a gene. The CDR3 contains 16 residues. CDR1 is SGHAT, CDR2 FQNNGV, per germline. The CDR3 coding sequence is TGTGCCAGCAGCTTAGTTAGACTAGCGGGGGGGAGTGAGCAGTTCTTC. It codes for CASSLVRLAGGSEQFF.

In this sample, this clone turned up once. J is TRBJ2-5 and V is TRBV28; D possibly corresponds to TRBD2 (5 bases). This CDR3 is 14 amino acids long. Germline CDR1 and CDR2: MDHEN and SYDVKM. With 3 bases removed from V and 6 bases from J, the gap between germline ends came to 14 bases. CDR3: CASSFGSGSKTQYF. DNA for the CDR3: TGTGCCAGCAGTTTTGGTTCGGGGAGTAAGACCCAGTACTTC.

This chain joins TRBV5-6 and TRBJ2-7, with D perhaps matching TRBD2 (5 bases). CDR1 and CDR2 from the germline V gene are SGHDT and YYEEEE. The CDR3 extends over 14 amino acids. Trimming stripped 2 bases from V and 4 bases from J, with 13 bases between. Here the CDR3 DNA reads TGTGCCAGCAGCTTCACCGGGGTCCAATACGAGCAGTACTTC. This gives the protein CASSFTGVQYEQYF.

This sequence joins TRBV15 and TRBJ1-4, with D maybe TRBD1 (5 bases). CDR1 and CDR2 (germline): LNHNV, YYDKDF (reference sequence). The CDR3 is 17 residues long. Trimming removed 0 bases at V and 5 bases at J, with 16 bases between. The DNA for the CDR3 is TGTGCCACCAGCAGAGAATCCCCCGGCACAGGAAATGAAAAACTGTTTTTT. Translating it yields CATSRESPGTGNEKLFF. Full variable domain (remainder filled in from reference TRBV15 and TRBJ1-4): DAMVIQNPRYQVTQFGKPVTLSCSQTLNHNVMYWYQQKSSQAPKLLFHYYDKDFNNEADTPDNFQSRRPNTSFCFLDIRSPGLGDTAMYLCATSRESPGTGNEKLFFGSGTQLSVL.

The chain has TRBV5-1 and TRBJ2-3; D is undetermined. Germline V gene sequence: CDR1 SGHRS, CDR2 YFSETQ. The CDR3 is made up of 14 amino acids. The V gene lost 4 bases and the J gene lost 6 bases, with 15 bases spanning the gap. The DNA for the CDR3 is TGCGCCAGCAGCACGAAGGTGGCCGGGGATACGCAGTATTTT. Protein: CASSTKVAGDTQYF.

The chain carries TRBV13 and TRBJ2-7; the D is unclear. Looked up from germline, CDR1 is PRHDT and CDR2 is FYEKMQ (reference sequence). V was cut by 5 bases and J by 3 bases, with 5 bases left in between. CDR3 length: 11 residues. In nucleotides, the CDR3 is TGTGCCAGCAGCCTATACTACGAGCAGTACTTC. Encoded protein: CASSLYYEQYF.

The chain is built from TRBV11-1 and TRBJ2-1, with D hard to call. Germline V gene sequence: CDR1 SGHAT, CDR2 FQDESV (reference sequence). This CDR3 is built from 13 residues. The V gene lost 5 bases and the J gene lost 6 bases, with 11 bases spanning the gap. For the CDR3, the DNA is TGTGCCAGCAGCCTATCGGCGGTCAATGAGCAGTTCTTC. Amino acids: CASSLSAVNEQFF. Supplemented by reference TRBV11-1 and TRBJ2-1, the full variable domain reads EAEVAQSPRYKITEKSQAVAFWCDPISGHATLYWYRQILGQGPELLVQFQDESVVDDSQLPKDRFSAERLKGVDSTLKIQPAELGDSAMYLCASSLSAVNEQFFGPGTRLTVL.

This clone was detected once. The chain recombines TRBV28 with TRBJ2-7; TRBD1 agrees at 10 bases. Germline V gene sequence: CDR1 MDHEN, CDR2 SYDVKM. With 8 bases clipped from V and 3 bases from J, the junction kept 7 bases outside the gene matches. This CDR3 spans 14 amino acids. The CDR3 region is CASYDRGLRYEQYF. In nucleotides, the CDR3 is TGTGCCAGCTATGACAGGGGGCTCCGCTACGAGCAGTACTTC. Using reference TRBV28 and TRBJ2-7 for the parts outside the CDR3, the full variable domain is DVKVTQSSRYLVKRTGEKVFLECVQDMDHENMFWYRQDPGLGLRLIYFSYDVKMKEKGDIPEGYSVSREKKERFSLILESASTNQTSMYLCASYDRGLRYEQYFGPGTRLTVT.

There are a few counts of this clone. The rearrangement links TRBV30 to TRBJ2-1; 7 bases are a match to TRBD1. The germline gives CDR1 GTSNPN, CDR2 SVGIG (reference sequence). The CDR3 has 15 amino acids. V lost 4 bases and J lost 5; bases outside the gene matches: 11. The CDR3 nucleotides read TGTGCCTGGATACCATGTTATGACAGGGACAATGAGCAGTTCTTC. It encodes CAWIPCYDRDNEQFF.

The rearrangement joins TRBV7-9 to TRBJ2-7, with 11 positions matching TRBD2. Unmatched junction bases numbered 9, after V lost 6 bases and J lost 2 bases. The CDR3 spans 16 residues. CDR1 is SEHNR and CDR2 is FQNEAQ in the germline V gene (reference sequence). CDR3 DNA: TGTGCCAGCAGTCAACCGGGACTAGCGGCCACCTACGAGCAGTACTTC. Residues: CASSQPGLAATYEQYF.

This clone was counted a single time. The V gene is TRBV5-5, the J gene TRBJ2-3; no definite D call. The CDR3 totals 13 residues. Deletions cut 7 bases from V and 2 bases from J, with 11 bases between. Germline lookup yields CDR1 SGHKS and CDR2 YYEKEE (reference sequence). The CDR3 nucleotides are TGTGCCAGCCTCGAGGCGAACACAGATACGCAGTATTTT. Protein product: CASLEANTDTQYF.

V and J are TRBV28 and TRBJ1-3; D possibly corresponds to TRBD1 (5 bases). Per the germline V gene, CDR1 is MDHEN and CDR2 is SYDVKM. The V end lost 8 bases, the J end lost 4 bases, and 15 bases lay between the germline ends. The CDR3 contains 14 residues. CDR3 bases: TGTGCCAGCGGGGGTGCGGGGTTAGGAAACACCATATATTTT. Its protein product is CASGGAGLGNTIYF.